Below, 24 T cell receptor beta chains from the same sample are listed, as sequenced in a study of CD8+ T cells in alopecia areata. It was cDNA, reverse transcribed from extracted RNA, that served as the sequencing template. Generated by immunoSEQ multiplex PCR, the TCRdb table keeps only in-frame clones and is missing some. Here the sample spans about 270,000 clones, approximately 60% being singletons. Specified treatment: oral pan-JAK inhibitor, 5-10 mg twice daily. This sample comprised CD4+ T cells sorted from blood, obtained at approximately week 52, from a patient treated with tofacitinib. These receptors all come from a human donor with alopecia areata.

The chain couples TRBV30 to TRBJ2-3; no definite D call. The CDR3 extends over 11 amino acids. V lost 2 bases, J lost 6 bases, and 6 bases lay in between. The V gene's germline CDR1 is GTSNPN and CDR2 SVGIG (reference sequence). The DNA of the CDR3 is TGTGCCTGGAGTCCCCAGGATACGCAGTATTTT. Translation gives CAWSPQDTQYF.

V gene TRBV25-1 combines with J gene TRBJ1-2, with D perhaps matching TRBD1 (6 bases). The germline V and J ends were trimmed by 3 bases and 5 bases, with 13 bases remaining between them. This CDR3 has 14 amino acids. The germline CDR1 and CDR2 sequences are MGHDK and SYGVNS. The CDR3 loop is CASSDRQGSYGYTF. The CDR3 DNA is TGTGCCAGCAGTGACCGGCAGGGGAGTTATGGCTACACCTTC.

The J gene is TRBJ2-7, the V gene TRBV4-1, with 9 nucleotides matching TRBD1. Germline loops: CDR1 MGHRA, CDR2 YSYEKL. CDR3 length: 15 amino acids. V shed 0 bases, J shed 4 bases, and the junction held 4 bases outside the gene matches. The CDR3 region has the DNA TGCGCCAGCAGCCAAGAGGACAGGGGCAAATACGAGCAGTACTTC. Translating it yields CASSQEDRGKYEQYF.

The chain recombines TRBV2 with TRBJ1-1; D might be TRBD1 (5 bases). This CDR3 contains 14 residues. Per germline, CDR1 SNHLY and CDR2 FYNNEI. Trimming removed 7 bases from V and 4 bases from J, with 16 bases in between. The CDR3: CASTAGVRGTEAFF. The CDR3 coding sequence is TGTGCCAGCACGGCGGGGGTCCGAGGCACTGAAGCTTTCTTT.

V gene TRBV7-2 combines with J gene TRBJ2-2; possibly TRBD2 for D (5 bases). V was cut by 6 bases and J by 0 bases, with 8 bases left in between. The CDR3 is 14 residues long. Germline V gives CDR1 SGHTA, CDR2 FQGNSA. This CDR3 reads CASRGSANTGELFF. The DNA of the CDR3 is TGTGCCAGCAGGGGGAGCGCGAACACCGGGGAGCTGTTTTTT. The full variable domain, completed using reference TRBV7-2 and TRBJ2-2, is GAGVSQSPSNKVTEKGKDVELRCDPISGHTALYWYRQSLGQGLEFLIYFQGNSAPDKSGLPSDRFSAERTGGSVSTLTIQRTQQEDSAVYLCASRGSANTGELFFGEGSRLTVL.

V usage is TRBV6-5 and J usage is TRBJ2-6; tentatively, D is TRBD2 (5 bases). V dropped 3 bases and J dropped 2 bases, with 11 bases sitting between them. This CDR3 spans 16 amino acids. Germline V gives CDR1 MNHEY, CDR2 SVGAGI. The chain's CDR3 is CASSYQSGAGANVLTF. DNA of the CDR3: TGTGCCAGCAGTTATCAATCCGGGGCTGGGGCCAACGTCCTGACTTTC.

The chain joins TRBV10-3 to TRBJ2-5; D is perhaps TRBD2 (6 bases). In germline, CDR1 is ENHRY, CDR2 SYGVKD. This CDR3 has 14 amino acids. Trimming pared 4 bases from V and 1 base from J, leaving 10 bases between. CDR3 in DNA: TGTGCCATCAGTGTGGCGGGACGCCAAGAGACCCAGTACTTC. It yields the protein CAISVAGRQETQYF.

The chain recombines TRBV4-3 with TRBJ2-1, with a weak D call TRBD2 (6 bases). With 5 bases removed from V and 2 bases from J, the gap between germline ends came to 7 bases. Germline V CDR1 and CDR2: LGHNA, YSLEER. The CDR3 has 13 residues. CDR3 protein: CASSREAYNEQFF. CDR3 nucleotides: TGCGCCAGCAGCAGGGAGGCCTACAATGAGCAGTTCTTC.

A note on this clone: An end of the junction differs from the germline gene, which may be a read error. This chain joins TRBV27 and TRBJ2-3; weak D call: TRBD2 (6 bases). CDR1 and CDR2 (germline): MNHEY, SMNVEV (reference sequence). This CDR3 is 14 amino acids long. In nucleotides, the CDR3 is TGTGCCAGCAGCTTATCAAGGAGGGCACGTACGCAGTATTTT. Translation: CASSLSRRARTQYF.

The table lists this clone with a few counts. The V and J genes are TRBV7-2 and TRBJ1-5; D uncertain. Trimming pared 7 bases from V and 4 bases from J, leaving 11 bases between. In germline, CDR1 is SGHTA, CDR2 FQGNSA. This CDR3 has 13 residues. The CDR3 is CASTAQRNQPQHF. The CDR3 DNA is TGTGCCAGCACTGCACAGAGGAATCAGCCCCAGCATTTT.

The chain has TRBV11-2 and TRBJ2-5; TRBD1 or TRBD2 may be the D gene (5 bases each). The CDR3 is 14 amino acids. Deletions cut 4 bases from V and 5 bases from J, with 14 bases between. In germline, CDR1 is SGHAT, CDR2 FQNNGV. The CDR3 coding sequence is TGTGCCAGCAGCTCGATACTAGGGGAGGAGACCCAGTACTTC. Residues: CASSSILGEETQYF.

This clone was seen a handful of times. This chain connects TRBV5-1 to TRBJ2-3; D is uncertain. The V end lost 3 bases, the J end lost 0 bases, and 8 bases lay between the germline ends. This CDR3 has 14 amino acids. Germline lookup yields CDR1 SGHRS and CDR2 YFSETQ. The CDR3 loop is CASSSSTSTDTQYF. CDR3 sequence (DNA): TGCGCCAGCAGCTCCTCAACTAGCACAGATACGCAGTATTTT.

The J gene is TRBJ2-3, the V gene TRBV7-3; TRBD2 agrees at 7 bases. The CDR3 covers 13 residues. The germline V gene has CDR1 SGHTA and CDR2 FQGTGA. The ends lost 5 bases at V and 10 bases at J; junction bases unmatched: 9. The CDR3 DNA follows: TGTGCCAGCAGCCAAGGTGGACTAGGGGCGCAGTATTTT. The encoded protein is CASSQGGLGAQYF. The whole variable domain, remainder taken from reference TRBV7-3 and TRBJ2-3, is GAGVSQTPSNKVTEKGKYVELRCDPISGHTALYWYRQSLGQGPEFLIYFQGTGAADDSGLPNDRFFAVRPEGSVSTLKIQRTERGDSAVYLCASSQGGLGAQYFGPGTRLTVL.

The sample holds a few counts of this clone. The chain uses TRBV10-3 and TRBJ2-1; 8 nucleotides agree with TRBD2. This CDR3 spans 14 amino acids. Per germline, CDR1 ENHRY and CDR2 SYGVKD. Losses at the gene ends were 9 bases for V and 0 bases for J; bases not matched to a gene: 4. Written as DNA, the CDR3 is TGTGCCATACAGCGGGGGAGCTCCTACAATGAGCAGTTCTTC. Protein: CAIQRGSSYNEQFF.

This chain connects TRBV7-2 to TRBJ2-7; the D gene could be TRBD1 or TRBD2 (5 bases each). Germline V gives CDR1 SGHTA, CDR2 FQGNSA. The CDR3 is 14 residues long. The V gene lost 4 bases and the J gene lost 2 bases, with 12 bases spanning the gap. CDR3 sequence (DNA): TGTGCCAGCAGCTGGCAGAGGGGTACCTACGAGCAGTACTTC. It codes for CASSWQRGTYEQYF. Full variable domain (rest looked up from reference TRBV7-2 and TRBJ2-7): GAGVSQSPSNKVTEKGKDVELRCDPISGHTALYWYRQSLGQGLEFLIYFQGNSAPDKSGLPSDRFSAERTGGSVSTLTIQRTQQEDSAVYLCASSWQRGTYEQYFGPGTRLTVT.

V and J are TRBV14 and TRBJ1-5; D call uncertain. This CDR3 comprises 13 residues. Germline assignment: CDR1 SGHDN and CDR2 FVKESK. The V end lost 1 base, the J end lost 3 bases, and 4 bases lay between the germline ends. CDR3 sequence (DNA): TGTGCCAGCAGCCAAGGCGTCAATCAGCCCCAGCATTTT. Protein: CASSQGVNQPQHF. The whole variable domain, remainder taken from reference TRBV14 and TRBJ1-5, is EAGVTQFPSHSVIEKGQTVTLRCDPISGHDNLYWYRRVMGKEIKFLLHFVKESKQDESGMPNNRFLAERTGGTYSTLKVQPAELEDSGVYFCASSQGVNQPQHFGDGTRLSIL.

This sequence joins TRBV5-1 and TRBJ2-5; D not certain. The CDR3 sequence is 14 residues long. V lost 1 base and J lost 1, with 8 bases in between. Germline V gene sequence: CDR1 SGHRS, CDR2 YFSETQ. The CDR3, as DNA: TGCGCCAGCAGCTTGCTCGCCAGCCAAGAGACCCAGTACTTC. Encoded protein: CASSLLASQETQYF.

J is TRBJ2-2 and V is TRBV6-5, with D perhaps matching TRBD1 (6 bases). The germline gives CDR1 MNHEY, CDR2 SVGAGI. Trimming took 5 bases from V and 3 from J, leaving 10 bases between them. The CDR3 consists of 14 residues. The CDR3 sequence: CASSVGAYTGELFF. For the CDR3, the DNA is TGTGCCAGCAGTGTGGGGGCATACACCGGGGAGCTGTTTTTT.

The CDR3 sequence is CASRGSPGGYTF. The CDR3 bases are TGTGCCAGCAGGGGGTCCCCCGGTGGCTACACCTTC. The chain employs TRBV6-5 and TRBJ1-2; D not resolved. V gave up 6 bases and J gave up 7 bases, with 12 bases separating them. Germline values: CDR1 MNHEY, CDR2 SVGAGI. The CDR3 totals 12 residues.

In the case of this clone: Germline is not matched at one junction end, which may reflect a read error. The rearrangement links TRBV30 to TRBJ2-3; a possible D gene is TRBD1 (6 bases). Germline values: CDR1 GTSNPN, CDR2 SVGIG (reference sequence). This CDR3 region has 13 residues. The CDR3 loop reads CAWVTQGTDMQYF. CDR3 nucleotides: TGTGCCTGGGTCACACAGGGCACAGATATGCAGTATTTT.

The rearrangement uses TRBV30 and TRBJ1-2; no clear D. CDR1 and CDR2 (germline): GTSNPN, SVGIG (reference sequence). The V gene lost 0 bases and the J gene lost 1 base, with 6 bases spanning the gap. The CDR3 loop spans 13 amino acids. The CDR3: CAWSVRNNYGYTF. CDR3 coding DNA: TGTGCCTGGAGTGTACGTAATAACTATGGCTACACCTTC.

The chain couples TRBV18 to TRBJ1-1; D unclear. The germline V gene encodes CDR1 KGHSH and CDR2 LQKENI. CDR3 size: 14 residues. V was cut by 3 bases and J by 0 bases, with 8 bases left in between. The CDR3 DNA is TGTGCCAGCTCACCCCAGGCCTTGAACACTGAAGCTTTCTTT. This codes for CASSPQALNTEAFF.

A word on this clone: In the same sample, other DNA sequences code for this CDR3. The rearrangement uses TRBV9 and TRBJ2-3; a possible D gene is TRBD2 (6 bases). Deletions cut 2 bases from V and 6 bases from J, with 7 bases between. The germline gives CDR1 SGDLS, CDR2 YYNGEE. The CDR3 has 12 residues. The CDR3 loop reads CASSVGGDTQYF. CDR3 DNA sequence: TGTGCCAGCAGCGTTGGGGGGGATACGCAGTATTTT.

The genes are TRBV6-6 and TRBJ1-5; TRBD1 matches 8 bases. The V segment lost 2 bases and the J segment 6 bases; nucleotides outside the gene matches: 3. The CDR3 spans 14 residues. Germline loops: CDR1 MNHNY, CDR2 SVGAGI (reference sequence). DNA for the CDR3: TGTGCCAGCAGTTACGAGACAGGGGTTCAGCCCCAGCATTTT. Translation gives CASSYETGVQPQHF.